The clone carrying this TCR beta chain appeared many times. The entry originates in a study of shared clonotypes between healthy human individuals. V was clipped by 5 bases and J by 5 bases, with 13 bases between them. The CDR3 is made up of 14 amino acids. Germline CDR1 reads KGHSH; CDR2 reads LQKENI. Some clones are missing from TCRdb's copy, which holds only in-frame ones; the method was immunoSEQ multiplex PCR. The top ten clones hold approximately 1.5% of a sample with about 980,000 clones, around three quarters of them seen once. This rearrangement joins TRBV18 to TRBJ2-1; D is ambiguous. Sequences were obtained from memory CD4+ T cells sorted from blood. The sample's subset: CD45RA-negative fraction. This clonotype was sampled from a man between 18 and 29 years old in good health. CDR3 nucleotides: TGTGCCAGCTCAATAGGGAAAAGGGACAATGAGCAGTTCTTC. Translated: CASSIGKRDNEQFF.